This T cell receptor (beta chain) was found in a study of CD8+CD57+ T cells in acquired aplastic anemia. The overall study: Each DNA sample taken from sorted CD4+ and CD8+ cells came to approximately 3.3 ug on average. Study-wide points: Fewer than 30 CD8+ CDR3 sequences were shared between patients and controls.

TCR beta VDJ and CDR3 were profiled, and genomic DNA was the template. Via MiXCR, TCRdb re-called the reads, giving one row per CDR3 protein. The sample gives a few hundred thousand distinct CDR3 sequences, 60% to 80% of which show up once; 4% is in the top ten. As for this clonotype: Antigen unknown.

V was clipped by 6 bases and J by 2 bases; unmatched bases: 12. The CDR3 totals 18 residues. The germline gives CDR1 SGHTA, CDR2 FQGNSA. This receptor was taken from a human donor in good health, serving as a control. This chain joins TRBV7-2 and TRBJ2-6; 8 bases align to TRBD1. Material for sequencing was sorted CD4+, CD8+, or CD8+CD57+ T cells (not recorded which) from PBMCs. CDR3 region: CASRASGGAGTGANVLTF. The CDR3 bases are TGTGCCAGCAGGGCGTCAGGGGGCGCAGGGACTGGGGCCAACGTCCTGACTTTC.